The 27 T cell receptor beta chains below were found in one sample sequenced in a study of radiotherapy plus CTLA-4 blockade in lung cancer. Using immunoSEQ multiplex PCR, the repertoire was profiled, and TCRdb retains in-frame clones only, with some absent. The table lists 60,000 to 85,000 clones, around nine tenths of them singletons, with about 1% in the top ten. The input for sequencing was peripheral blood, taken from a patient treated with radiotherapy plus ipilimumab. These receptors all stem from a human donor with non-small cell lung cancer who had stable disease on radiotherapy plus ipilimumab.

The chain links TRBV7-9 to TRBJ2-4; TRBD2 agrees at 10 bases. The CDR3 is 16 amino acids. Per germline, CDR1 SEHNR and CDR2 FQNEAQ (reference sequence). Unmatched junction bases numbered 3, after V lost 1 base and J lost 3 bases. CDR3 sequence reads: CASSLGTSGNKNIQYF. The CDR3 nucleotides are TGTGCCAGCAGCTTAGGGACTAGCGGAAACAAAAACATTCAGTACTTC.

The table lists this clone with a few counts. The J gene is TRBJ2-1, the V gene TRBV19, with D perhaps TRBD2 (5 bases). CDR3 length equals 11 residues. The V end was cut by 8 bases, the J end by 10 bases, with 12 bases between. Germline CDR1 is LNHDA and CDR2 is SQIVND (reference sequence). As DNA, the CDR3 is TGTGCCAGTCGCATCGGGATAGAGCAGTTCTTC. It translates to CASRIGIEQFF.

The V gene is TRBV29-1, the J gene TRBJ2-3; 8 bases align to TRBD1. Germline CDR1 reads SQVTM; CDR2 reads ANQGSEA. This CDR3 comprises 14 residues. The trim removed 7 bases at V and 1 base at J, leaving 7 bases unmatched. The CDR3 here is CSARTGLGTDTQYF. In DNA, the CDR3 is TGCAGCGCCCGGACAGGGTTAGGCACAGATACGCAGTATTTT.

This chain connects TRBV28 to TRBJ2-7; TRBD2 aligns across 8 bases. After removal of 1 base from V and 4 bases from J, the junction contained 6 bases not matched to a gene. The CDR3 is 15 residues long. Germline CDR1 MDHEN, CDR2 SYDVKM. The CDR3 is CASSLFGGGLYEQYF. The CDR3 DNA reads TGTGCCAGCAGTTTATTCGGCGGGGGGCTTTACGAGCAGTACTTC. The full variable domain, with the rest looked up from reference TRBV28 and TRBJ2-7, is DVKVTQSSRYLVKRTGEKVFLECVQDMDHENMFWYRQDPGLGLRLIYFSYDVKMKEKGDIPEGYSVSREKKERFSLILESASTNQTSMYLCASSLFGGGLYEQYFGPGTRLTVT.

The V call is TRBV5-5, the J call TRBJ1-5; D gene uncertain. The V gene lost 3 bases and the J gene lost 0 bases, with 16 bases spanning the gap. The CDR3 is 17 amino acids. Per the germline V gene, CDR1 is SGHKS and CDR2 is YYEKEE (reference sequence). The chain's CDR3 is CASSSELGGYSNQPQHF. In DNA, the CDR3 is TGTGCCAGCAGCTCGGAACTAGGTGGATATAGCAATCAGCCCCAGCATTTT. Full variable domain (missing parts from reference TRBV5-5 and TRBJ1-5): DAGVTQSPTHLIKTRGQQVTLRCSPISGHKSVSWYQQVLGQGPQFIFQYYEKEERGRGNFPDRFSARQFPNYSSELNVNALLLGDSALYLCASSSELGGYSNQPQHFGDGTRLSIL.

V and J are TRBV11-2 and TRBJ1-6; TRBD1 agrees at 7 bases. The CDR3 loop spans 19 amino acids. V trimming: 2 bases; J trimming: 11 bases; junction bases outside the gene matches: 21. The V gene's germline CDR1 is SGHAT and CDR2 FQNNGV. As DNA, the CDR3 is TGTGCCAGCAGCTTATCCCCTGGTAGGTTACAGGGGAGGCGGACACCCCTCCACTTT. Its translation: CASSLSPGRLQGRRTPLHF.

This clone has only one observation. The chain joins TRBV4-1 to TRBJ2-2; D gene uncertain. The CDR3 contains 16 residues. CDR1 MGHRA and CDR2 YSYEKL come from the germline V gene. The V end lost 1 base, the J end lost 1 base, and 10 bases lay between the germline ends. This CDR3 reads CASSQGTGWNTGELFF. CDR3 nucleotides: TGCGCCAGCAGCCAAGGAACCGGATGGAACACCGGGGAGCTGTTTTTT.

A few counts support this clone. The rearrangement joins TRBV5-1 to TRBJ2-3; 11 nucleotides agree with TRBD2. V was pared by 0 bases and J by 4 bases, with 1 base of the junction left unmatched. The germline V gene encodes CDR1 SGHRS and CDR2 YFSETQ. There are 15 residues in the CDR3. The CDR3: CASSLVSGGADTQYF. The DNA of the CDR3 is TGCGCCAGCAGCTTGGTTAGCGGGGGGGCAGATACGCAGTATTTT.

The V gene is TRBV6-1, the J gene TRBJ1-5; the D is unclear. This CDR3 has 15 residues. The germline gives CDR1 MNHNS, CDR2 SASEGT. With 3 bases removed from V and 2 bases from J, the gap between germline ends came to 11 bases. The CDR3 nucleotides are TGTGCCAGCAGTGAGGAAGGGTTGCGCAATCAGCCCCAGCATTTT. This translates into CASSEEGLRNQPQHF.

The V and J genes are TRBV6-6 and TRBJ1-1, with TRBD1 matching 7 bases. CDR1 and CDR2 from the germline V gene are MNHNY and SVGAGI (reference sequence). The CDR3 runs 14 residues. V was pared by 5 bases and J by 1 base, with 4 bases of the junction left unmatched. This CDR3 reads CASSKGTANTEAFF. The CDR3 coding sequence is TGTGCCAGCAGTAAAGGGACAGCGAACACTGAAGCTTTCTTT.

This chain joins TRBV30 and TRBJ2-3; D is unclear. V was shortened by 4 bases and J by 2 bases, with 16 bases between the two germline ends. Germline values: CDR1 GTSNPN, CDR2 SVGIG (reference sequence). This CDR3 has 15 amino acids. This CDR3 is CAWNVQATFTDTQYF. The CDR3 DNA follows: TGTGCCTGGAACGTCCAGGCCACTTTCACAGATACGCAGTATTTT.

CDR3 sequence (DNA): TGCGCCAGCAGCCGGACAGGGGCCTCCTACGAGCAGTACTTC. Its protein is CASSRTGASYEQYF. The chain recombines TRBV4-1 with TRBJ2-7, with TRBD1 matching 9 bases. Germline V gives CDR1 MGHRA, CDR2 YSYEKL. CDR3 length equals 14 residues. Trimming removed 4 bases from V and 0 bases from J; junction bases left unmatched: 1.

This clone was observed a few times. J is TRBJ1-3 and V is TRBV5-1; possible D gene TRBD1, 5 bases. Germline CDR1 SGHRS, CDR2 YFSETQ. CDR3 length: 14 amino acids. The V gene lost 4 bases and the J gene lost 0 bases, with 8 bases spanning the gap. CDR3 amino acids: CASSETASGNTIYF. The CDR3 nucleotides read TGCGCCAGCAGCGAGACAGCCTCTGGAAACACCATATATTTT.

This chain links TRBV21-1 with TRBJ2-2; TRBD2 was called by the table and not checked on the DNA. TRBV21-1 has pseudogene status. This CDR3 has 13 amino acids. CDR3 protein: CASSNSGTGELFF. CDR3 DNA sequence: TGTGCCAGCAGCAACTCGGGCACCGGGGAGCTGTTTTTT.

Details on this clone: The junction does not match germline at one end; this may be a read error. The chain recombines TRBV7-2 with TRBJ2-1; D call uncertain. In germline, CDR1 is SGHTA, CDR2 FQGNSA. The CDR3 is 12 residues long. This CDR3 is CASSPSHNEQFF. CDR3 nucleotides: TGTGCCAGCAGCCCCTCCCACAATGAGCAGTTCTTC.

This chain connects TRBV7-9 to TRBJ1-4; tentatively, D is TRBD1 (6 bases). Trimming left V 4 bases short and J 7 bases short, with 16 bases between. The CDR3 is 15 residues long. Germline values: CDR1 SEHNR, CDR2 FQNEAQ (reference sequence). This chain's CDR3 is CASSSQQGGSEKLFF. Here the CDR3 DNA reads TGTGCCAGCAGCTCCCAACAGGGAGGATCTGAAAAACTGTTTTTT.

This chain connects TRBV16 to TRBJ1-1; 7 bases match TRBD1. The V gene end was trimmed by 6 bases and the J gene end by 6 bases; junction bases not matched to a gene: 7. CDR1 KGHSY and CDR2 FQNENV come from the germline V gene. The CDR3 runs 13 residues. The CDR3 is CASSLAGGAEAFF. The DNA of the CDR3 is TGTGCCAGCAGTTTGGCAGGGGGGGCTGAAGCTTTCTTT. Together with reference TRBV16 and TRBJ1-1, the CDR3 gives the full variable domain: GEEVAQTPKHLVRGEGQKAKLYCAPIKGHSYVFWYQQVLKNEFKFLISFQNENVFDETGMPKERFSAKCLPNSPCSLEIQATKLEDSAVYFCASSLAGGAEAFFGQGTRLTVV.

CDR3 sequence: CASSANTGGETQYF. The CDR3, as DNA: TGTGCCAGCAGTGCCAATACAGGGGGTGAGACCCAGTACTTC. The chain couples TRBV9 to TRBJ2-5, with TRBD1 matching over 8 bases. The CDR3 covers 14 residues. The trim removed 5 bases at V and 5 bases at J, leaving 8 bases unmatched. Germline loops: CDR1 SGDLS, CDR2 YYNGEE.

This chain links TRBV5-6 with TRBJ1-5, with TRBD1 matching over 7 bases. CDR1 SGHDT and CDR2 YYEEEE come from the germline V gene. The CDR3 length is 16 residues. Trimming at V came to 1 base and at J to 5 bases, leaving 9 bases not matched to a gene. The CDR3 sequence is CASSLYRGGRYQPQHF. The CDR3 region has the DNA TGTGCCAGCAGCTTGTACAGGGGAGGCCGTTATCAGCCCCAGCATTTT.

The rearrangement uses TRBV7-3 and TRBJ2-3; TRBD2 agrees at 7 bases. The CDR3 length is 14 residues. V lost 5 bases and J lost 5; bases outside the gene matches: 7. Germline V gene sequence: CDR1 SGHTA, CDR2 FQGTGA. The CDR3 nucleotides are TGTGCCAGCAGCCCCCTTGGGGGGGAAGATACGCAGTATTTT. Residues: CASSPLGGEDTQYF.

The chain has TRBV7-9 and TRBJ1-4, with a weak D call TRBD1 (6 bases). Looked up from germline, CDR1 is SEHNR and CDR2 is FQNEAQ (reference sequence). The CDR3 has 15 residues. V lost 5 bases and J lost 3, with 13 bases in between. The CDR3 sequence: CASSRWGGSNEKLFF. The CDR3 region has the DNA TGTGCCAGCAGCCGGTGGGGGGGCTCTAATGAAAAACTGTTTTTT.

The chain employs TRBV5-8 and TRBJ2-5; 7 bases fit TRBD2. This CDR3 has 16 residues. Germline lookup yields CDR1 SGHTS and CDR2 YDEGEE. Germline trimming cut 4 bases from V and 2 bases from J; bases unmatched to any gene: 11. The CDR3 loop is CASSRRGVVSQETQYF. CDR3 coding DNA: TGTGCCAGCAGCCGCCGGGGGGTAGTATCACAAGAGACCCAGTACTTC. The entire variable domain, with the rest obtained from reference TRBV5-8 and TRBJ2-5, is as follows: EAGVTQSPTHLIKTRGQQATLRCSPISGHTSVYWYQQALGLGLQFLLWYDEGEERNRGNFPPRFSGRQFPNYSSELNVNALELEDSALYLCASSRRGVVSQETQYFGPGTRLLVL.

The CDR3 sequence: CADPPWGGPQHF. The CDR3 coding sequence is TGTGCGGACCCTCCCTGGGGTGGGCCCCAGCATTTT. The rearrangement uses TRBV15 and TRBJ1-5; D uncertain. Germline CDR1 is LNHNV and CDR2 is YYDKDF (reference sequence). The CDR3 is 12 residues long.

V is TRBV10-3 and J is TRBJ2-7; a possible D gene is TRBD2 (6 bases). Trimming left V 6 bases short and J 7 bases short, with 13 bases between. The CDR3 has 12 amino acids. Germline-derived CDR1 and CDR2 are ENHRY and SYGVKD. The CDR3 reads CAISEEGPEQYF. The CDR3 coding sequence is TGTGCCATCAGCGAGGAGGGACCGGAGCAGTACTTC.

The chain joins TRBV19 to TRBJ2-3; D perhaps matches TRBD1 (6 bases). Trimming removed 2 bases from V and 2 bases from J, with 11 bases in between. CDR1 and CDR2 from the germline V gene are LNHDA and SQIVND (reference sequence). CDR3 length: 15 amino acids. CDR3 region: CASSISGGLTDTQYF. Here the CDR3 DNA reads TGTGCCAGTAGTATATCTGGGGGCCTCACAGATACGCAGTATTTT.

The chain recombines TRBV5-4 with TRBJ2-2; D gene unclear. CDR1 is SGHNT and CDR2 is YYREEE in the germline V gene (reference sequence). V lost 0 bases to trimming and J lost 7 bases, with 10 bases between them. The CDR3 covers 14 residues. For the CDR3, the DNA is TGTGCCAGCAGCTTGGCTACCGGCGGCGGGGAGCTGTTTTTT. Translated: CASSLATGGGELFF.

J is TRBJ2-3 and V is TRBV19; D ambiguous. V was pared by 1 base and J by 1 base, with 9 bases between. The CDR3 has 15 residues. Germline CDR1 is LNHDA and CDR2 is SQIVND (reference sequence). The CDR3 nucleotides are TGTGCCAGTAGTATAGCCCCGACGGGCACAGATACGCAGTATTTT. Translation: CASSIAPTGTDTQYF. The full variable domain, rest sourced from reference TRBV19 and TRBJ2-3, is DGGITQSPKYLFRKEGQNVTLSCEQNLNHDAMYWYRQDPGQGLRLIYYSQIVNDFQKGDIAEGYSVSREKKESFPLTVTSAQKNPTAFYLCASSIAPTGTDTQYFGPGTRLTVL.